Listed here are 22 T cell receptor beta chains from one sample, sequenced in a study of monozygotic twins with inflammatory bowel disease. From the 5' RACE reads, TCRdb lists one entry per CDR3 protein and no DNA. This sample lists more than 350,000 distinct CDR3 sequences; its ten largest clones have 2% to 2.5%. Sequences were obtained from blood. The receptors come from a human donor with ulcerative colitis or Crohn's disease, or a healthy co-twin of an affected twin (not recorded which).

The genes are TRBV12-3 or TRBV12-4 and TRBJ2-1; with no DNA, the TCRdb D assignment of TRBD2 cannot be verified. CDR3 size: 14 residues. This CDR3 is CASSWGLQASEQFF.

This rearrangement joins TRBV20-1 to TRBJ1-1; TCRdb calls TRBD1, which cannot be checked without DNA. The CDR3 covers 13 residues. Germline-derived CDR1 and CDR2 are DFQATT and SNEGSKA (reference sequence). CDR3 in amino acids: CSASAGGVTEAFF.

This sequence joins TRBV7-2 and TRBJ1-5; TCRdb's assignment of TRBD1 cannot be checked, as there is no DNA. The CDR3 extends over 16 amino acids. The V gene's germline CDR1 is SGHTA and CDR2 FQGNSA. The CDR3 here is CASSLTGTKGYQPQHF.

This chain joins TRBV4-1 and TRBJ2-1; TCRdb lists TRBD2, though no DNA is available to test this call. The CDR3 totals 15 residues. CDR1 and CDR2 from the germline V gene are MGHRA and YSYEKL. The chain's CDR3 is CASSLTAGAYNEQFF.

V and J are TRBV24-1 and TRBJ2-1; TCRdb indicates TRBD1, and absent DNA this call remains unverified. The germline CDR1 and CDR2 sequences are KGHDR and SFDVKD. This CDR3 spans 14 amino acids. CDR3 sequence reads: CATSDWGQGTEQFF.

The J gene is TRBJ2-1, the V gene TRBV7-2; TCRdb names TRBD2, which stays unverified in the absence of DNA. There are 21 residues in the CDR3. Per germline, CDR1 SGHTA and CDR2 FQGNSA. The CDR3 loop reads CASRPTLGQGTSGSVGNEQFF.

V and J are TRBV12-3 or TRBV12-4 and TRBJ1-6. The CDR3 covers 13 residues. This CDR3 reads CASSLTLNSPLHF.

The genes are TRBV4-3 and TRBJ2-3. The germline V gene has CDR1 LGHNA and CDR2 YSLEER. The CDR3 totals 17 residues. The CDR3 loop is CASSPQTAGLNTDTQYF.

The rearrangement uses TRBV20-1 and TRBJ1-1; TCRdb's D call, TRBD1, is unchecked because there is no DNA. CDR1 is DFQATT and CDR2 is SNEGSKA in the germline V gene (reference sequence). This CDR3 has 15 residues. CDR3 sequence reads: CSAGGGGGFGTEAFF.

The chain links TRBV14 to TRBJ1-3; TCRdb designates TRBD1, a call that cannot be tested without DNA. This CDR3 spans 19 amino acids. Per the germline V gene, CDR1 is SGHDN and CDR2 is FVKESK. The CDR3 protein is CASSRTGQGLTISGNTIYF.

The V and J genes are TRBV29-1 and TRBJ2-5; TCRdb gives TRBD1 as the D gene, but with no DNA this cannot be confirmed. The germline V gene encodes CDR1 SQVTM and CDR2 ANQGSEA. The CDR3 is 13 residues long. The CDR3 protein is CSVEETGAVTQYF.

The V gene is TRBV5-6, the J gene TRBJ2-1; checking the TCRdb D call of TRBD2 is not possible without DNA. From germline, CDR1 is SGHDT and CDR2 YYEEEE. CDR3 length: 14 residues. The CDR3 loop is CASSLGYRGDEQFF.

V and J are TRBV7-9 and TRBJ1-1. Germline CDR1 and CDR2: SEHNR and FQNEAQ (reference sequence). The CDR3 contains 13 residues. The CDR3 protein is CASNYQSNTEAFF.

V usage is TRBV20-1 and J usage is TRBJ1-4. This CDR3 region has 16 residues. Germline V gene lookup returns CDR1 DFQATT and CDR2 SNEGSKA (reference sequence). The CDR3 loop is CSARDPGAATNEKLFF.

This chain uses TRBV6-5 with TRBJ2-3; TCRdb calls TRBD2, which cannot be checked without DNA. Per germline, CDR1 MNHEY and CDR2 SVGAGI. The CDR3 loop spans 18 amino acids. This CDR3 reads CASSYSSRAGGRTDTQYF.

This chain joins TRBV7-3 and TRBJ2-1. Germline CDR1 is SGHTA and CDR2 is FQGTGA. This CDR3 spans 16 amino acids. CDR3: CASSLTGVRSYNEQFF. Looking up the rest from reference TRBV7-3 and TRBJ2-1 gives the full variable domain: GAGVSQTPSNKVTEKGKYVELRCDPISGHTALYWYRQSLGQGPEFLIYFQGTGAADDSGLPNDRFFAVRPEGSVSTLKIQRTERGDSAVYLCASSLTGVRSYNEQFFGPGTRLTVL.

The rearrangement links TRBV12-3 or TRBV12-4 to TRBJ2-7; the D gene TCRdb calls, TRBD1, cannot be checked with no DNA. This CDR3 has 14 amino acids. The CDR3 sequence: CASSWRGRSYEQYF.

This chain uses TRBV20-1 with TRBJ2-1; TCRdb's D gene call, TRBD2, goes unchecked for lack of DNA. The V gene's germline CDR1 is DFQATT and CDR2 SNEGSKA (reference sequence). The CDR3 consists of 15 residues. CDR3 loop: CSASSGGSTYNEQFF.

This chain links TRBV6-2 or TRBV6-3 with TRBJ2-7. This CDR3 spans 13 amino acids. CDR1 and CDR2 from the germline V gene are MNHEY and SVGEGT. CDR3 residues: CASSTVFSYEQYF.

The chain links TRBV10-3 to TRBJ1-1. CDR3 size: 14 residues. Germline loops: CDR1 ENHRY, CDR2 SYGVKD. CDR3 loop: CAISEVSANTEAFF.

The rearrangement joins TRBV7-6 to TRBJ2-7. Looked up from germline, CDR1 is SGHVS and CDR2 is FNYEAQ. The CDR3 extends over 13 amino acids. The CDR3 region is CASSLAQSYEQYF.

The V call is TRBV6-1, the J call TRBJ1-5. The CDR3 consists of 13 residues. Germline CDR1 MNHNS, CDR2 SASEGT. CDR3 residues: CASGVREDQPQHF.